The 11 T cell receptor beta chains below come from one sample, sequenced in a study of cytomegalovirus exposure and HLA in healthy donors. 13 Jbeta primers and 60 Vbeta primers were used for the PCR. The data were produced by immunoSEQ multiplex PCR, yet TCRdb's version contains in-frame clones alone and is incomplete. The top ten clones hold around 1% of a sample with 150,000 to 200,000 clones, around four fifths of them seen once. Sequenced sample: PBMCs. The receptors here all came from a woman aged 40 to 55 in good health and CMV-seronegative.

This chain links TRBV4-3 with TRBJ2-1; 8 bases are shared with TRBD1. Germline CDR1 reads LGHNA; CDR2 reads YSLEER. V was pared by 1 base and J by 5 bases, with 10 bases of the junction left unmatched. The CDR3 is 17 residues long. The CDR3 region is CASSQVGTGPLDNEQFF. CDR3 nucleotide sequence: TGCGCCAGCAGCCAAGTCGGGACAGGCCCCTTAGACAATGAGCAGTTCTTC.

This chain joins TRBV5-1 and TRBJ1-2; possible D gene TRBD1, 6 bases. CDR3 length: 14 residues. Germline lookup yields CDR1 SGHRS and CDR2 YFSETQ. V lost 0 bases and J 6 bases, leaving 12 bases between the germline ends. This chain's CDR3 is CASSLVARGDGYTF. The CDR3 region has the DNA TGCGCCAGCAGCTTGGTGGCCAGGGGTGATGGCTACACCTTC.

DNA of the CDR3: TGTGCCAGCAGCGTAACAGGGTCTAATGAAAAACTGTTTTTT. It encodes CASSVTGSNEKLFF. The V call is TRBV9, the J call TRBJ1-4; a weak D match, TRBD1 (6 bases). Deletions cut 1 base from V and 3 bases from J, with 7 bases between. Germline CDR1 SGDLS, CDR2 YYNGEE. This CDR3 has 14 residues.

The DNA for the CDR3 is TGTGCCAGCAGCTGGGGGGGACAGGCTTCTAACCTTAATGGCTACACCTTC. Protein: CASSWGGQASNLNGYTF. V and J are TRBV11-3 and TRBJ1-2; 8 bases match TRBD1. The ends lost 4 bases at V and 6 bases at J; junction bases unmatched: 16. Germline V lookup: CDR1 SGHNT, CDR2 YENEEA. The CDR3 sequence is 17 residues long.

Concerning this clone itself: The sample holds other DNA sequences that translate to the same CDR3. V and J are TRBV7-9 and TRBJ1-5, with D tentatively TRBD1 (5 bases). Looked up from germline, CDR1 is SEHNR and CDR2 is FQNEAQ (reference sequence). The CDR3 length is 13 residues. V lost 8 bases, J lost 7 bases, and 15 bases lay in between. The CDR3 DNA reads as TGTGCCAGCTCACTCGGGGGAGACCAGCCCCAGCATTTT. Protein product: CASSLGGDQPQHF.

CDR3 protein: CASSLTYRDYTEAFF. CDR3 in DNA: TGTGCCAGCAGCTTGACCTACAGGGATTACACTGAAGCTTTCTTT. This rearrangement joins TRBV5-6 to TRBJ1-1; possible D gene TRBD1, 6 bases. Germline-derived CDR1 and CDR2 are SGHDT and YYEEEE. This CDR3 region has 15 residues. The V gene lost 1 base and the J gene lost 3 bases, with 13 bases spanning the gap.

This clone was counted once. The chain links TRBV19 to TRBJ1-4; D gene ambiguous. The CDR3 sequence is 16 residues long. V was trimmed by 3 bases and J by 4 bases, leaving 15 bases between them. The germline gives CDR1 LNHDA, CDR2 SQIVND (reference sequence). For the CDR3, the DNA is TGTGCCAGTAGTATTCGCGGCCCCAAGATTAATGAAAAACTGTTTTTT. Protein sequence: CASSIRGPKINEKLFF.

This chain joins TRBV19 and TRBJ1-1; perhaps TRBD1 as D (5 bases). This CDR3 spans 14 amino acids. The V gene's germline CDR1 is LNHDA and CDR2 SQIVND (reference sequence). V lost 10 bases and J 1 base, leaving 16 bases between the germline ends. In DNA form, the CDR3 reads TGTGCCACGAAAGGTGCGCAGGGGAACACTGAAGCTTTCTTT. This gives the protein CATKGAQGNTEAFF. Full variable domain (missing parts from reference TRBV19 and TRBJ1-1): DGGITQSPKYLFRKEGQNVTLSCEQNLNHDAMYWYRQDPGQGLRLIYYSQIVNDFQKGDIAEGYSVSREKKESFPLTVTSAQKNPTAFYLCATKGAQGNTEAFFGQGTRLTVV.

The genes are TRBV30 and TRBJ2-5; D is perhaps TRBD1 (6 bases). The CDR3 extends over 12 amino acids. The V gene's germline CDR1 is GTSNPN and CDR2 SVGIG (reference sequence). Trimming stripped 4 bases from V and 5 bases from J, with 11 bases between. The CDR3 nucleotides read TGTGCCTGGACGGACAGTGGGGAGACCCAGTACTTC. Translation gives CAWTDSGETQYF.

This rearrangement joins TRBV9 to TRBJ2-3; D gene ambiguous. This CDR3 is 13 amino acids long. V gave up 5 bases and J gave up 0 bases, with 7 bases separating them. Germline V gene data show CDR1 as SGDLS and CDR2 as YYNGEE. The CDR3 reads CASSDSSTDTQYF. DNA for the CDR3: TGTGCCAGCAGTGACTCTAGCACAGATACGCAGTATTTT.

The chain joins TRBV11-2 to TRBJ1-2; the match to TRBD1 covers 9 bases. J lost 2 bases, V lost 3 bases, and 1 base had no gene match. Germline assignment: CDR1 SGHAT and CDR2 FQNNGV. The CDR3 has 14 amino acids. The CDR3 coding sequence is TGTGCCAGCAGCTTCGGACAGGGGAACTATGGCTACACCTTC. It is translated as CASSFGQGNYGYTF.